This T cell receptor beta chain came from a study of spatial heterogeneity in lung cancer. About the study: Detection consistently captured more beta-chain sequences than alpha-chain sequences.

This CDR3 contains 12 residues. Germline V gene sequence: CDR1 SQVTM, CDR2 ANQGSEA. Documented time point: sample taken at primary tumor resection. Findings and limits, study-wide: Expanded intratumoral alpha and beta TCR counts tracked tumor mutation counts. Ubiquitous and regional nonsynonymous mutation counts were tracked by ubiquitous and regional expanded TCR counts, respectively.

TCRdb redid the calling of the 5' RACE reads with MiXCR, one entry per CDR3 protein. The repertoire includes 6,500 to 9,500 distinct CDR3 sequences, 5.4% of them detected once, and more than 20% sits in the top ten. This clonotype has only a few counts. Its antigen is undetermined. A much larger clone lies a single base off, so this may be a read error. The sequence came from a male donor with early-stage non-small cell lung cancer. The chain uses TRBV29-1 and TRBJ2-4, with D perhaps TRBD1 (6 bases). The sequenced sample was lung tumor tissue, obtained at surgery. The chain's CDR3 is CSAGQPRNIRYF. The CDR3 DNA is TGCAGCGCCGGACAGCCTCGGAACATTCGGTACTTC.